The clone carrying this TCR beta chain has only a few counts. Its antigen remains unidentified. A J-beta primer mix and a sample-barcoded 5' primer were used in a second PCR of about 7 to 12 cycles. A tag from a template-switch adaptor with 12 random nucleotides marked each cDNA molecule. TCRdb processed the 5' RACE reads anew with MiXCR; each CDR3 protein has one entry. This sample has about 800,000 distinct CDR3 sequences, with 20% to 25% found just once. This record belongs to a study of blood T cells in healthy people across ages. The study's findings and limits: Unsorted PBMCs blocked a conclusive comparison of naive and antigen-experienced cells.

Trimming removed 2 bases from V and 3 bases from J; junction bases left unmatched: 2. CDR1 DFQATT and CDR2 SNEGSKA come from the germline V gene (reference sequence). This CDR3 comprises 14 residues. Separately, the same data were catalogued under a study of T cells of mothers and their children. Per that paper: A few healthy Caucasian mothers, along with their six children, served as the donors.

The TCR comes from a boy younger than 18 in good health. J is TRBJ2-1 and V is TRBV20-1, with 9 positions matching TRBD2. The sample consisted of blood. The CDR3 reads CSARLAGFYNEQFF. The CDR3 bases are TGCAGTGCTAGACTAGCGGGATTCTACAATGAGCAGTTCTTC.